The next 32 T cell receptor beta chains were all read from a single sample in a study of CD8 T cells in ankylosing spondylitis. TCRdb re-called the 5' RACE reads with MiXCR, one entry per CDR3 protein. The table includes 150,000 to 250,000 distinct CDR3 sequences, roughly 13% detected once. The specimen was blood, either unsorted or a sorted T cell fraction (not recorded which). Receptors were obtained from a male donor with ankylosing spondylitis or in good health (not recorded which).

At least ten counts were recorded for this clonotype. The J gene is TRBJ2-7, the V gene TRBV11-2; tentatively, D is TRBD1 (5 bases). Germline CDR1 SGHAT, CDR2 FQNNGV. This CDR3 comprises 13 residues. V was clipped by 5 bases and J by 3 bases, with 11 bases between them. The CDR3 here is CASSPGHSYEQYF. For the CDR3, the DNA is TGTGCCAGCAGCCCTGGACATAGCTACGAGCAGTACTTC.

This chain connects TRBV5-6 to TRBJ2-3, with D maybe TRBD2 (6 bases). Trimming shortened V by 1 base and J by 2 bases, and 14 bases separated the two germline ends. The CDR3 runs to 16 residues. The germline V gene encodes CDR1 SGHDT and CDR2 YYEEEE. The CDR3 DNA reads as TGTGCCAGCAGCTTGTCATGGCGGGGTTCCACAGATACGCAGTATTTT. It encodes CASSLSWRGSTDTQYF.

Ten or more counts support this clonotype. V usage is TRBV12-3 or TRBV12-4 and J usage is TRBJ2-4, with D perhaps assigned TRBD1 or TRBD2 (5 bases each). The CDR3 sequence is 14 residues long. The V end was cut by 1 base, the J end by 1 base, with 5 bases between. The CDR3 region has the DNA TGTGCCAGCAGTTTAGGGGACGCCAAAAACATTCAGTACTTC. Its protein product is CASSLGDAKNIQYF.

This clonotype was observed a few times. This sequence joins TRBV4-1 and TRBJ2-1, with D perhaps TRBD2 (5 bases). CDR1 is MGHRA and CDR2 is YSYEKL in the germline V gene. With 3 bases removed from V and 8 bases from J, the gap between germline ends came to 8 bases. The CDR3 is 12 amino acids. CDR3 in amino acids: CASSHGLHEQFF. The CDR3 DNA reads TGCGCCAGCAGCCACGGACTGCATGAGCAGTTCTTC.

This clonotype was observed at least ten times. The gene calls are TRBV2 and TRBJ2-4; D unresolved. The germline V and J ends were trimmed by 0 bases and 15 bases, with 12 bases remaining between them. This CDR3 has 12 amino acids. Germline V gene sequence: CDR1 SNHLY, CDR2 FYNNEI. The CDR3 DNA follows: TGTGCCAGCAGTGAAGCGAGAATCATCTGGTACTTC. As protein: CASSEARIIWYF.

V gene TRBV3-1 combines with J gene TRBJ2-1; 8 bases align to TRBD2. Germline lookup yields CDR1 LGHDT and CDR2 YNNKEL (reference sequence). The CDR3 contains 15 residues. V lost 5 bases and J lost 8; bases outside the gene matches: 11. CDR3 amino acids: CASSKAAGAGDEQFF. As DNA, the CDR3 is TGTGCCAGCAGCAAAGCAGCGGGGGCTGGGGATGAGCAGTTCTTC.

V usage is TRBV27 and J usage is TRBJ2-5, with D possibly TRBD2 on 6 matching bases. Germline lookup yields CDR1 MNHEY and CDR2 SMNVEV (reference sequence). V shed 1 base and J shed 4 bases, with 19 bases lying between them. The CDR3 spans 17 residues. CDR3 nucleotide sequence: TGTGCCAGCAGTTTATACCCGGAGACTAGAGGGCGAGAGACCCAGTACTTC. It yields the protein CASSLYPETRGRETQYF.

This clonotype appeared a few times. The DNA for the CDR3 is TGTGCCAGCAGTTTAGCACGCGGAAGCGAGCAGTACTTC. Amino acids: CASSLARGSEQYF. The chain joins TRBV12-3 or TRBV12-4 to TRBJ2-7; D gene uncertain. CDR3 length: 13 amino acids. V was trimmed by 0 bases and J by 6 bases, leaving 9 bases between them.

J is TRBJ2-3 and V is TRBV27; 8 bases fit TRBD1. The CDR3 consists of 16 residues. CDR1 is MNHEY and CDR2 is SMNVEV in the germline V gene (reference sequence). The V segment lost 3 bases and the J segment 0 bases; nucleotides outside the gene matches: 5. The CDR3: CASSFPGTGSTDTQYF. The CDR3 DNA is TGTGCCAGCAGTTTCCCCGGGACAGGTAGCACAGATACGCAGTATTTT.

V is TRBV20-1 and J is TRBJ2-1; TRBD2 is a possible D gene (6 bases). V was pared by 3 bases and J by 7 bases, with 13 bases between. The germline V gene has CDR1 DFQATT and CDR2 SNEGSKA (reference sequence). The CDR3 has 13 amino acids. This CDR3 reads CSARALALNEQFF. The CDR3 DNA reads as TGCAGTGCTAGGGCACTAGCTCTAAATGAGCAGTTCTTC.

This clonotype was seen only a few times. This chain connects TRBV5-6 to TRBJ2-3; 8 bases are a match to TRBD1. The J segment lost 2 bases and the V segment lost 3 bases, leaving 5 bases of the junction unmatched. Per the germline V gene, CDR1 is SGHDT and CDR2 is YYEEEE. This CDR3 comprises 15 residues. For the CDR3, the DNA is TGTGCCAGCAGCTCCCGGACAGGGCCCACAGATACGCAGTATTTT. Protein sequence: CASSSRTGPTDTQYF. The variable domain in full, completed from reference TRBV5-6 and TRBJ2-3, reads DAGVTQSPTHLIKTRGQQVTLRCSPKSGHDTVSWYQQALGQGPQFIFQYYEEEERQRGNFPDRFSGHQFPNYSSELNVNALLLGDSALYLCASSSRTGPTDTQYFGPGTRLTVL.

This clonotype showed up just a few times. This rearrangement joins TRBV6-1 to TRBJ1-5; D gene ambiguous. The CDR3 contains 12 residues. Trimming shortened V by 4 bases and J by 7 bases, and 8 bases separated the two germline ends. Germline CDR1 is MNHNS and CDR2 is SASEGT. CDR3 nucleotide sequence: TGTGCCAGCAGTGCGCTTGGGCAGCCCCAGCATTTT. Its protein product is CASSALGQPQHF.

This clonotype has more than one count but fewer than ten. CDR3 in DNA: TGTGCCAGCAGCCAAGAGCGGGGCTACGAGCAGTACTTC. Translated, it gives CASSQERGYEQYF. The V gene is TRBV4-2, the J gene TRBJ2-7; TRBD2 might be the D (6 bases). The CDR3 has 13 residues. Germline values: CDR1 LGHNA, CDR2 YNFKEQ. Trimming took off 0 bases at V and 3 bases at J, with 6 bases between the two ends.

For the CDR3, the DNA is TGTGCCAGCAGCTTAGGACGGGTACCTGCGCAAGAGACCCAGTACTTC. It is translated as CASSLGRVPAQETQYF. The chain recombines TRBV7-9 with TRBJ2-5, with no clear D. CDR3 size: 16 residues. Germline values: CDR1 SEHNR, CDR2 FQNEAQ (reference sequence). V lost 1 base and J 2 bases, leaving 14 bases between the germline ends.

A few counts support this clonotype. This chain links TRBV7-7 with TRBJ2-1, with D perhaps matching TRBD2 (5 bases). The CDR3 extends over 17 amino acids. Germline V gene sequence: CDR1 SSHAT, CDR2 FNYEAQ (reference sequence). V was pared by 5 bases and J by 0 bases, with 17 bases between. In nucleotides, the CDR3 is TGTGCCAGCAGCCCCGGATCCCGAGGAGGCTCCTACAATGAGCAGTTCTTC. Its protein is CASSPGSRGGSYNEQFF.

This clonotype was counted a few times. The rearrangement uses TRBV18 and TRBJ1-1; TRBD1 matches at 7 bases. The germline V gene has CDR1 KGHSH and CDR2 LQKENI. With 6 bases clipped from V and 1 base from J, the junction kept 5 bases outside the gene matches. The CDR3 loop spans 14 amino acids. The DNA of the CDR3 is TGTGCCAGCTCTGTGGACAGGTCGAACACTGAAGCTTTCTTT. Its protein product is CASSVDRSNTEAFF.

The chain links TRBV7-6 to TRBJ1-1; possibly TRBD1 for D (5 bases). V gave up 1 base and J gave up 5 bases, with 14 bases separating them. The germline V gene has CDR1 SGHVS and CDR2 FNYEAQ. The CDR3 extends over 15 amino acids. CDR3 amino acids: CASSLEVEGRTEAFF. The DNA of the CDR3 is TGTGCCAGCAGCTTAGAGGTGGAGGGGAGGACTGAAGCTTTCTTT.

This clonotype was recorded a few times. The V gene is TRBV7-9, the J gene TRBJ1-1; D unclear. V dropped 1 base and J dropped 4 bases, with 10 bases sitting between them. The CDR3 is made up of 14 amino acids. CDR1 SEHNR and CDR2 FQNEAQ come from the germline V gene (reference sequence). The DNA of the CDR3 is TGTGCCAGCAGCTTAGAAGCTGTGGCCACTGAAGCTTTCTTT. Amino acids: CASSLEAVATEAFF.

V gene TRBV5-6 combines with J gene TRBJ1-6; possible D gene TRBD1, 6 bases. This CDR3 contains 16 residues. Germline assignment: CDR1 SGHDT and CDR2 YYEEEE. V gave up 1 base and J gave up 4 bases, with 12 bases separating them. CDR3 residues: CASSLTGTFYNSPLHF. Written as DNA, the CDR3 is TGTGCCAGCAGCTTGACAGGGACGTTTTATAATTCACCCCTCCACTTT.

This clonotype was seen a few times. This chain uses TRBV2 with TRBJ2-2, with D perhaps TRBD1 or TRBD2 (6 bases each). V lost 7 bases and J lost 7, with 22 bases in between. Looked up from germline, CDR1 is SNHLY and CDR2 is FYNNEI. The CDR3 has 16 amino acids. The CDR3 sequence: CASKSTGGPRHGELFF. CDR3 nucleotides: TGTGCCAGCAAATCGACAGGAGGGCCAAGGCACGGGGAGCTGTTTTTT.

In its sample, this clonotype was seen a few times. V usage is TRBV27 and J usage is TRBJ1-2; D remains unclear. With 4 bases removed from V and 8 bases from J, the gap between germline ends came to 14 bases. The germline V gene encodes CDR1 MNHEY and CDR2 SMNVEV (reference sequence). This CDR3 contains 13 residues. CDR3 in amino acids: CASSSYGMGGYTF. The CDR3 DNA reads TGTGCCAGCAGTTCCTACGGAATGGGCGGCTACACCTTC.

The chain links TRBV2 to TRBJ1-5, with D unresolved. The CDR3 totals 14 residues. Germline lookup yields CDR1 SNHLY and CDR2 FYNNEI. V was pared by 7 bases and J by 9 bases, with 19 bases between. CDR3 amino acids: CASKDSRTVMPQHF. The CDR3 nucleotides read TGTGCCAGCAAAGATTCCCGGACGGTTATGCCCCAGCATTTT.

This clonotype was detected a few times. Here the CDR3 reads CASLGQHLPLHF. CDR3 sequence (DNA): TGCGCCAGCCTGGGACAGCATTTACCCCTCCACTTT. This rearrangement joins TRBV10-2 to TRBJ1-6; 7 bases are a match to TRBD1. Germline V CDR1 and CDR2: WSHSY, SAAADI. The CDR3 has 12 amino acids. Losses at the gene ends were 8 bases for V and 12 bases for J; bases not matched to a gene: 7.

This clonotype was detected only a few times. V usage is TRBV3-1 and J usage is TRBJ1-2, with 8 bases fitting TRBD1. The ends lost 4 bases at V and 5 bases at J; junction bases unmatched: 9. This CDR3 is built from 15 residues. Per germline, CDR1 LGHDT and CDR2 YNNKEL (reference sequence). CDR3 sequence: CASSPSGQGLYGYTF. CDR3 nucleotide sequence: TGTGCCAGCAGCCCTTCTGGACAGGGCCTTTATGGCTACACCTTC. Full variable domain (remainder filled in from reference TRBV3-1 and TRBJ1-2): DTAVSQTPKYLVTQMGNDKSIKCEQNLGHDTMYWYKQDSKKFLKIMFSYNNKELIINETVPNRFSPKSPDKAHLNLHINSLELGDSAVYFCASSPSGQGLYGYTFGSGTRLTVV.

The chain couples TRBV2 to TRBJ2-4, with 10 bases fitting TRBD2. Germline trimming cut 4 bases from V and 0 bases from J; bases unmatched to any gene: 12. CDR3 size: 19 residues. CDR1 is SNHLY and CDR2 is FYNNEI in the germline V gene. The CDR3 DNA follows: TGTGCCAGCAGTGCCGTTAGCGGGAGGTTCCTTCTAGCCAAAAACATTCAGTACTTC. Translation: CASSAVSGRFLLAKNIQYF.

This clonotype came up a few times. The J gene is TRBJ1-5, the V gene TRBV4-1; 7 nucleotides agree with TRBD1. The CDR3 loop spans 16 amino acids. In germline, CDR1 is MGHRA, CDR2 YSYEKL. V shed 0 bases and J 7 bases; nucleotides not matched to a gene: 9. CDR3 in amino acids: CASSQDGGGGEQPQHF. CDR3 sequence (DNA): TGCGCCAGCAGCCAAGACGGGGGAGGGGGCGAGCAGCCCCAGCATTTT.

The sample holds a few counts of this clonotype. The CDR3 loop reads CASSLITGGYEQYF. The CDR3 DNA sequence: TGTGCCAGCAGCTTAATCACGGGGGGCTACGAGCAGTACTTC. The rearrangement uses TRBV7-9 and TRBJ2-7; TRBD2 matches at 7 bases. Germline V gene lookup returns CDR1 SEHNR and CDR2 FQNEAQ (reference sequence). The CDR3 sequence is 14 residues long. V shed 2 bases, J shed 3 bases, and the junction held 4 bases outside the gene matches.

V and J are TRBV5-1 and TRBJ2-2; 10 nucleotides match TRBD1. CDR3 length: 17 residues. Trimming at V came to 6 bases and at J to 3 bases, leaving 11 bases not matched to a gene. The germline CDR1 and CDR2 sequences are SGHRS and YFSETQ. CDR3 sequence reads: CASTPDGTGVYTGELFF. CDR3 nucleotide sequence: TGCGCCAGCACCCCCGACGGGACAGGGGTATACACCGGGGAGCTGTTTTTT. Combining the CDR3 with reference TRBV5-1 and TRBJ2-2 gives the whole variable domain KAGVTQTPRYLIKTRGQQVTLSCSPISGHRSVSWYQQTPGQGLQFLFEYFSETQRNKGNFPGRFSGRQFSNSRSEMNVSTLELGDSALYLCASTPDGTGVYTGELFFGEGSRLTVL.

V is TRBV7-8 and J is TRBJ1-3; D is ambiguous. Germline loops: CDR1 SGHVS, CDR2 FQNEAQ. V was clipped by 5 bases and J by 7 bases, with 6 bases between them. CDR3 length equals 11 residues. The CDR3 sequence: CASSNPNTIYF. DNA for the CDR3: TGTGCCAGCAGCAATCCCAACACCATATATTTT. The entire variable domain, with the rest obtained from reference TRBV7-8 and TRBJ1-3, is as follows: GAGVSQSPRYKVAKRGQDVALRCDPISGHVSLFWYQQALGQGPEFLTYFQNEAQLDKSGLPSDRFFAERPEGSVSTLKIQRTQQEDSAVYLCASSNPNTIYFGEGSWLTVV.

The rearrangement uses TRBV25-1 and TRBJ1-2; no firm D call. The ends were cut back, 3 bases at V and 0 bases at J, with 17 bases in the middle. The CDR3 has 17 residues. The germline V gene encodes CDR1 MGHDK and CDR2 SYGVNS. Here the CDR3 reads CASSDPRGGNPNYGYTF. CDR3 DNA sequence: TGTGCCAGCAGTGACCCCCGAGGAGGCAATCCTAACTATGGCTACACCTTC.

CDR3 amino acids: CARTWREGSYEQYF. In DNA form, the CDR3 reads TGTGCCAGAACCTGGAGGGAGGGTTCCTACGAGCAGTACTTC. V and J are TRBV2 and TRBJ2-7; 7 positions agree with TRBD2. This CDR3 is built from 14 residues. The junction had 9 bases not matched to a gene; V was cut back by 9 bases and J by 1 base. Looked up from germline, CDR1 is SNHLY and CDR2 is FYNNEI. Drawing the rest from reference TRBV2 and TRBJ2-7, the complete variable domain is EPEVTQTPSHQVTQMGQEVILRCVPISNHLYFYWYRQILGQKVEFLVSFYNNEISEKSEIFDDQFSVERPDGSNFTLKIRSTKLEDSAMYFCARTWREGSYEQYFGPGTRLTVT.

V gene TRBV5-1 combines with J gene TRBJ2-7; 9 bases line up with TRBD2. The J segment lost 4 bases and the V segment lost 4 bases, leaving 15 bases of the junction unmatched. The CDR3 is 17 amino acids. The germline CDR1 and CDR2 sequences are SGHRS and YFSETQ. CDR3 in amino acids: CASSPEIAGAPPYEQYF. CDR3 DNA sequence: TGCGCCAGCAGCCCCGAGATAGCGGGAGCCCCCCCTTACGAGCAGTACTTC.